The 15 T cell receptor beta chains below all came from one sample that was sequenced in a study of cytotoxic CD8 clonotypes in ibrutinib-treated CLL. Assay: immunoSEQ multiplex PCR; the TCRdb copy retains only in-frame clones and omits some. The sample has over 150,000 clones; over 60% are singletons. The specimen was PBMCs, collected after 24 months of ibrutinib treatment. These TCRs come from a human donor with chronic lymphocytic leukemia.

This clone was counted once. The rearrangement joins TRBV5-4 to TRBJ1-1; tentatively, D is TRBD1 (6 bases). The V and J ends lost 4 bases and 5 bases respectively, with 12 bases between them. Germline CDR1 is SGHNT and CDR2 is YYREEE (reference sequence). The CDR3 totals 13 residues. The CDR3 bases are TGTGCCAGCAGCGCGAACAGGGAAACTGAAGCTTTCTTT. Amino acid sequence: CASSANRETEAFF.

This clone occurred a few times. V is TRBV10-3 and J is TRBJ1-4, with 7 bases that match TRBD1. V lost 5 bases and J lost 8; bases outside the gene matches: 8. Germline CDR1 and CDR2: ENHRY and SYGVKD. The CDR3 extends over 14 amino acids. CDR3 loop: CAISPTGDVEKLFF. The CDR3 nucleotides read TGTGCCATCAGTCCAACAGGGGATGTCGAAAAACTGTTTTTT.

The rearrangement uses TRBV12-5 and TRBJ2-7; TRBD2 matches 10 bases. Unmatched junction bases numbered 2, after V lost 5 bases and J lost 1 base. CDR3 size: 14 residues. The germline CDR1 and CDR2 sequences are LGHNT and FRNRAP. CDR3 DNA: TGTGCTAGTGGTCAAGCGGGAGGGTCCTACGAGCAGTACTTC. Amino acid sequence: CASGQAGGSYEQYF.

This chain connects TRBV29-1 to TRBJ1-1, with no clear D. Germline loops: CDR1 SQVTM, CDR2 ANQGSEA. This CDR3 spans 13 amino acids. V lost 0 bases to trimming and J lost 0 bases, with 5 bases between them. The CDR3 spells CSVEDLMNTEAFF. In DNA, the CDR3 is TGCAGCGTTGAAGATCTAATGAACACTGAAGCTTTCTTT. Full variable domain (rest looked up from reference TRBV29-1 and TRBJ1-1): SAVISQKPSRDICQRGTSLTIQCQVDSQVTMMFWYRQQPGQSLTLIATANQGSEATYESGFVIDKFPISRPNLTFSTLTVSNMSPEDSSIYLCSVEDLMNTEAFFGQGTRLTVV.

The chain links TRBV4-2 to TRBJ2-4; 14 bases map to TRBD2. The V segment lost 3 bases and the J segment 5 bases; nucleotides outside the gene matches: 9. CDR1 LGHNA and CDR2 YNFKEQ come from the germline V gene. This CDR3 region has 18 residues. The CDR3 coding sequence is TGTGCCAGCAGCCATCCTCAAGGGACTAGCGGGAGAGAAAACATTCAGTACTTC. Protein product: CASSHPQGTSGRENIQYF.

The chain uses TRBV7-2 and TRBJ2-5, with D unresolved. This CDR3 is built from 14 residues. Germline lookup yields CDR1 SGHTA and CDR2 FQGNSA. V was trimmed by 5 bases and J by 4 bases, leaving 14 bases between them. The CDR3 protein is CASSPPTGLETQYF. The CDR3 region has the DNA TGTGCCAGCAGCCCGCCGACGGGTTTAGAGACCCAGTACTTC.

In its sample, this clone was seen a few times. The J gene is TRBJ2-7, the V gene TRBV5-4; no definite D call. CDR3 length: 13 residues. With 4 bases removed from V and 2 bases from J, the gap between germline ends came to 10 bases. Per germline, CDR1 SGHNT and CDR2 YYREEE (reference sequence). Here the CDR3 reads CASSQLETYEQYF. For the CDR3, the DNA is TGTGCCAGCAGCCAACTCGAAACCTACGAGCAGTACTTC.

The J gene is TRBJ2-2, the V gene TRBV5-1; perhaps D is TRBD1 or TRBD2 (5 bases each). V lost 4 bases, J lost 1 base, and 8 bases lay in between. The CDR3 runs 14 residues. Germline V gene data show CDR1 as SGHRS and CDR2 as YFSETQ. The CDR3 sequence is CASSPGRNTGELFF. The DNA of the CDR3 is TGCGCCAGCAGCCCAGGGAGGAACACCGGGGAGCTGTTTTTT.

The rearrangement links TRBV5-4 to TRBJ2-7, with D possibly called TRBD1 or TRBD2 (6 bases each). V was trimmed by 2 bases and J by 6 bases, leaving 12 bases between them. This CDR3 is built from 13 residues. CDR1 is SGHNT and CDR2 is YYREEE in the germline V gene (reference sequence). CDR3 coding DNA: TGTGCCAGCAGCTTTCCGGGGGCTGGCGAGCAGTACTTC. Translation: CASSFPGAGEQYF.

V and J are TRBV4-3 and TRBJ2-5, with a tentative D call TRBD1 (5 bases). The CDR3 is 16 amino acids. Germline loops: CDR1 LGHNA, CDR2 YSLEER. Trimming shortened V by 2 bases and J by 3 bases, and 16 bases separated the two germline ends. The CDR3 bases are TGCGCCAGCAGCCAAATCGAGGACAACTCCAAAGAGACCCAGTACTTC. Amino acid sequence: CASSQIEDNSKETQYF.

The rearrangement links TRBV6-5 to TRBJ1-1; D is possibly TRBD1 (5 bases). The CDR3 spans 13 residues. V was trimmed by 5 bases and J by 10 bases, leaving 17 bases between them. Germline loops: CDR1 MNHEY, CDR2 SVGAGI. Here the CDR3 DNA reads TGTGCCAGCAGTCCCCGTGGGGGGGGTTCAGCTTTCTTT. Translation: CASSPRGGGSAFF.

For the CDR3, the DNA is TGTGCCAGCGCCGGGACAGGGAGGGAGCGGGACTCGTACTTC. Protein: CASAGTGRERDSYF. The rearrangement uses TRBV2 and TRBJ2-4, with 9 bases matching TRBD1. The CDR3 runs 14 residues. The V gene end was trimmed by 8 bases and the J gene end by 15 bases; junction bases not matched to a gene: 17. The germline V gene has CDR1 SNHLY and CDR2 FYNNEI.

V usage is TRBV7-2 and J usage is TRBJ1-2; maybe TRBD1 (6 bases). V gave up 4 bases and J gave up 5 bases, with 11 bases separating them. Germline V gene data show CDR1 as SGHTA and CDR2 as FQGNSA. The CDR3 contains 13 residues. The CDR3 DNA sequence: TGTGCCAGCAGCTCCGGACAGTTTTATGGCTACACCTTC. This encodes CASSSGQFYGYTF.

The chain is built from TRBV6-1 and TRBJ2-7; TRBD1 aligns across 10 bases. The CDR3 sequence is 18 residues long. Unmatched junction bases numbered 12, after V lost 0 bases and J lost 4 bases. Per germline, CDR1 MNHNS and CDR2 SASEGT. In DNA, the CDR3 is TGTGCCAGCAGTGAAGCGCTTTTGGGACAGGGGAATTGGTACGAGCAGTACTTC. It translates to CASSEALLGQGNWYEQYF.

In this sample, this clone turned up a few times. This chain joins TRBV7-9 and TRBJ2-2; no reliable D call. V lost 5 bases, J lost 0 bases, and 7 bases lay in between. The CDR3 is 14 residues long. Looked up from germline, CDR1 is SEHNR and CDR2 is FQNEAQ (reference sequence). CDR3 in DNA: TGTGCCAGCAGCCCTTCTACGAACACCGGGGAGCTGTTTTTT. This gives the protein CASSPSTNTGELFF.